The T cell receptor (beta chain) under discussion was sequenced for a study of blood T cell repertoires in COVID-19. Looking at the study overall: The United States, Italy and Spain were the sources of the acute and convalescent COVID-19 samples. The cDNA or gDNA used as material had been derived from T cells, B-cell-depleted T cells, or PBMCs.

Germline V gene data show CDR1 as SGHTA and CDR2 as FQGTGA. V lost 3 bases, J lost 9 bases, and 12 bases stayed unmatched. CDR3 size: 16 residues. Source study methods: Using reference gene primer amplification, nucleated cell counts were estimated. Produced via immunoSEQ multiplex PCR; TCRdb's table is partial and in-frame only. That table supplies the V and J calls and clone size; D and trimming were determined from the DNA. The sample includes approximately 270,000 clones, 70% to 90% of them seen just once. The sequence was collected from a man between 18 and 29 years old with active or convalescent COVID-19. The sequenced sample consisted of peripheral blood. V gene TRBV7-3 combines with J gene TRBJ2-1; 9 bases agree with TRBD2. CDR3 DNA sequence: TGTGCCAGCAGCTTGTCAGCGGGAGGCCCGGAGGGTGAGCAGTTCTTC. Translating it yields CASSLSAGGPEGEQFF.